Listed here is a single T cell receptor beta chain. These data belong to a study of blood T cell repertoires in COVID-19. The method was immunoSEQ multiplex PCR; TCRdb's version includes in-frame clones alone and lacks a portion of them. Among around 260,000 clones listed, approximately 85% were seen once. Germline-derived CDR1 and CDR2 are DFQATT and SNEGSKA (reference sequence). The length of the CDR3 is 16 residues. Trimming shortened V by 3 bases and J by 0 bases, and 15 bases separated the two germline ends. Sequenced material: peripheral blood. This chain connects TRBV20-1 to TRBJ1-5; D perhaps matches TRBD1 (6 bases). The sequence came from a human donor with COVID-19, enrolled during active disease. The donor label of this sample is uncertain. CDR3 region: CSASPRGVYSNQPQHF. DNA of the CDR3: TGCAGTGCTAGTCCCAGGGGAGTGTATAGCAATCAGCCCCAGCATTTT.